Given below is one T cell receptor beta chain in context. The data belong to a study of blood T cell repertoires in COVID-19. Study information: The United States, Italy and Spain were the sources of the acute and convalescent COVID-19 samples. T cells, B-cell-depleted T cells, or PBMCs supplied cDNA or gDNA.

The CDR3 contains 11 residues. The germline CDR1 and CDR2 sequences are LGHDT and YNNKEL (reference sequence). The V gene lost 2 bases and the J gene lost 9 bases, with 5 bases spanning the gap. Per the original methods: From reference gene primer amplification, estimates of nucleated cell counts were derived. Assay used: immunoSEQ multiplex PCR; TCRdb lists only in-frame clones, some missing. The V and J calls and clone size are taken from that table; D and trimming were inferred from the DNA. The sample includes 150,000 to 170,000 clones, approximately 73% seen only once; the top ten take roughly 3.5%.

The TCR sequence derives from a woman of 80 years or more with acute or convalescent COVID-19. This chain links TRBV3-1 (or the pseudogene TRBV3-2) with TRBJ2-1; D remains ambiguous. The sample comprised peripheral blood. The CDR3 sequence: CASSQRSEQFF. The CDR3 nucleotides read TGTGCCAGCAGCCAACGCAGTGAGCAGTTCTTC.